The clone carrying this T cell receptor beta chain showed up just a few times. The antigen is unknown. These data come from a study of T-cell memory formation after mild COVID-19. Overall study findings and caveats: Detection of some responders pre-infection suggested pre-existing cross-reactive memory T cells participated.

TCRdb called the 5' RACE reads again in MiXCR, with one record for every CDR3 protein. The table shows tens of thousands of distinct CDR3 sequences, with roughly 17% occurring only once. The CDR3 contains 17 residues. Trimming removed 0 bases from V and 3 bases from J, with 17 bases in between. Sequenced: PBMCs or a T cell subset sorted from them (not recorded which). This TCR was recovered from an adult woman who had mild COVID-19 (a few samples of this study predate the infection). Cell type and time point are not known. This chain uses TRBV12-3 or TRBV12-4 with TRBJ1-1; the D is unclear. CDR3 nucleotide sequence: TGTGCCAGCAGTTTAGCGGAGAACGGTGGGAGAGACACTGAAGCTTTCTTT. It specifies CASSLAENGGRDTEAFF.